The 10 T cell receptor beta chains below come from one sample, sequenced in a study of OX40 agonist ivuxolimab in advanced cancers. Profiling relied on immunoSEQ multiplex PCR, and the TCRdb table lists in-frame clones only, not all of them. Of tens of thousands of clones in the sample, around 87% were seen once. The input for sequencing was CD4+ or CD8+ T cells sorted from blood, taken in a trial of the OX40 agonist ivuxolimab. These receptors were collected from an adult with an advanced solid tumor such as melanoma, head and neck, liver or kidney cancer.

This clone was observed once. The chain combines TRBV5-4 with TRBJ1-6; weak D call: TRBD1 (6 bases). The CDR3 contains 15 residues. CDR1 is SGHNT and CDR2 is YYREEE in the germline V gene (reference sequence). The germline V and J ends were trimmed by 5 bases and 5 bases, with 14 bases remaining between them. This chain's CDR3 is CASSSPRQDNSPLHF. The CDR3 DNA is TGTGCCAGCAGTTCCCCTAGACAGGATAATTCACCCCTCCACTTT.

The chain is built from TRBV4-1 and TRBJ1-2; D uncertain. CDR3 length equals 12 residues. V was cut by 1 base and J by 11 bases, with 11 bases left in between. CDR1 MGHRA and CDR2 YSYEKL come from the germline V gene. The CDR3 loop is CASSQVGIAYTF. CDR3 in DNA: TGCGCCAGCAGCCAAGTCGGGATAGCGTACACCTTC.

This clone was seen a few times. The CDR3 loop reads CASSYGRGGSYEQYF. The CDR3 region has the DNA TGTGCCAGCAGTTACGGCAGGGGGGGGTCCTACGAGCAGTACTTC. This rearrangement joins TRBV6-5 to TRBJ2-7; D is possibly TRBD1 or TRBD2 (7 bases each). CDR1 MNHEY and CDR2 SVGAGI come from the germline V gene. V shed 2 bases and J shed 1 base, with 12 bases lying between them. This CDR3 region has 15 residues.

This chain connects TRBV6-4 to TRBJ2-1; tentatively, D is TRBD2 (5 bases). CDR1 and CDR2 from the germline V gene are MRHNA and SNTAGT. Trimming shortened V by 6 bases and J by 6 bases, and 15 bases separated the two germline ends. The CDR3 has 14 amino acids. The CDR3 protein is CASRRESVGNEQFF. In nucleotides, the CDR3 is TGTGCCAGCAGGAGGGAATCTGTGGGCAATGAGCAGTTCTTC.

The chain combines TRBV5-5 with TRBJ2-5; 11 bases fit TRBD2. Germline V gene data show CDR1 as SGHKS and CDR2 as YYEKEE (reference sequence). The ends lost 3 bases at V and 5 bases at J; junction bases unmatched: 12. The length of the CDR3 is 17 residues. CDR3 bases: TGTGCCAGCAGCTCGACTAGCGGGACTGCTCACTGGGAGACCCAGTACTTC. Translation: CASSSTSGTAHWETQYF.

The chain employs TRBV5-1 and TRBJ2-5, with 13 bases matching TRBD2. This CDR3 comprises 16 residues. V dropped 2 bases and J dropped 1; count of bases not matched to a gene: 2. The germline gives CDR1 SGHRS, CDR2 YFSETQ. The CDR3 loop is CASSFGTSGTQETQYF. CDR3 DNA sequence: TGCGCCAGCAGCTTTGGGACTAGCGGGACCCAAGAGACCCAGTACTTC.

The chain is built from TRBV27 and TRBJ2-3; D is possibly TRBD1 (6 bases). The germline V gene has CDR1 MNHEY and CDR2 SMNVEV (reference sequence). V was pared by 5 bases and J by 0 bases, with 12 bases between. CDR3 length equals 15 residues. Here the CDR3 reads CASSVHRVSTDTQYF. Here the CDR3 DNA reads TGTGCCAGCAGTGTCCACAGGGTTAGCACAGATACGCAGTATTTT.

The V and J genes are TRBV28 and TRBJ1-2, with 10 nucleotides matching TRBD1. This CDR3 is built from 19 residues. Germline trimming cut 5 bases from V and 7 bases from J; bases unmatched to any gene: 22. Looked up from germline, CDR1 is MDHEN and CDR2 is SYDVKM. The CDR3 nucleotides read TGTGCCAGCAGTCCGCAACCGGGACAGGGGCCGTTGCTTGGCAGTGGCTACACCTTC. As protein: CASSPQPGQGPLLGSGYTF.

This chain uses TRBV4-2 with TRBJ1-1; D gene ambiguous. Looked up from germline, CDR1 is LGHNA and CDR2 is YNFKEQ. The CDR3 is made up of 12 amino acids. Trimming shortened V by 1 base and J by 8 bases, and 8 bases separated the two germline ends. CDR3 region: CASSQVNGEAFF. The CDR3 nucleotides read TGTGCCAGCAGCCAAGTGAATGGGGAAGCTTTCTTT.

The chain is built from TRBV5-4 and TRBJ2-3; 12 bases fit TRBD2. Losses at the gene ends were 5 bases for V and 2 bases for J; bases not matched to a gene: 6. Germline CDR1 reads SGHNT; CDR2 reads YYREEE (reference sequence). CDR3 length equals 16 residues. Here the CDR3 reads CASRKRTSGVTDTQYF. The CDR3 nucleotides read TGTGCCAGCAGAAAGAGGACTAGCGGGGTCACAGATACGCAGTATTTT.